The sequence of this T cell receptor (beta chain) was determined in a study of blood T cells in healthy people across ages. Study conclusions and caveats: While age rose, TCR beta diversity per million T cells dropped in a roughly linear way.

On this clonotype itself: Its antigen is still unknown.

At least 5.5 micrograms of total RNA were extracted per sample. This CDR3 is built from 13 residues. Germline lookup yields CDR1 SQVTM and CDR2 ANQGSEA. Trimming removed 5 bases at V and 1 base at J, with 11 bases between. A second PCR of 7 to 11 cycles used a sample-barcoded 5' primer and a J-beta primer mix. Using its own MiXCR run on the 5' RACE reads, TCRdb lists one record per CDR3 protein. The sample holds about 900,000 distinct CDR3 sequences, under 50% seen once. This receptor was taken from a young man in good health. The specimen sequenced was blood. The V gene is TRBV29-1, the J gene TRBJ1-1; possibly TRBD1 for D (6 bases). DNA for the CDR3: TGCAGCGTTTTGGGGGACACGAACACTGAAGCTTTCTTT. This codes for CSVLGDTNTEAFF.